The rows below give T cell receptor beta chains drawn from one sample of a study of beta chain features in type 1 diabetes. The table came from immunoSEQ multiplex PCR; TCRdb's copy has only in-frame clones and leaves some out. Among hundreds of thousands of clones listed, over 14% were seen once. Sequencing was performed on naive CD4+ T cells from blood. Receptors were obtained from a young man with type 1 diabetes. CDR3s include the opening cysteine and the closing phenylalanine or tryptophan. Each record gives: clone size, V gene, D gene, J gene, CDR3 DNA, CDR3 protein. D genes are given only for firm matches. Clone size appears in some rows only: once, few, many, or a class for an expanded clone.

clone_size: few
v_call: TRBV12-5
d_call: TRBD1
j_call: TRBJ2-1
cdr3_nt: TGTGCTAGTGGTCTCTGGGACAGGGAGGGGAATGAGCAGTTCTTC
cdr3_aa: CASGLWDREGNEQFF

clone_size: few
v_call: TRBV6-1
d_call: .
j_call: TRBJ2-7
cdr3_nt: TGTGCCAGCAGTGAGCAGGGGCCCCAGTCCTACGAGCAGTACTTC
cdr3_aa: CASSEQGPQSYEQYF

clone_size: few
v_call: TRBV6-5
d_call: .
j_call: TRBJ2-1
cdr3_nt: TGTGCCAGCATTAGGACTCTGAGCTCCTACAATGAGCAGTTCTTC
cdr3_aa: CASIRTLSSYNEQFF

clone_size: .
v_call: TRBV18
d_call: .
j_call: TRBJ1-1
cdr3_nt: TGTGCCAGCTCACGGACAGAGCCTAGTGGAGCTTTCTTT
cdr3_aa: CASSRTEPSGAFF

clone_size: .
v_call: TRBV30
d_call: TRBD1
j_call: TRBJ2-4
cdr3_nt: TGTGCCTGGAGGCACTCAAACAGGGGCCTCAAAAACATTCAGTACTTC
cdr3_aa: CAWRHSNRGLKNIQYF

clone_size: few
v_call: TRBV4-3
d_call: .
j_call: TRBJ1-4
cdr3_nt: TGCGCCAGCAGCCAGGGTCCACGCGGGGGGCGTGAAAAACTGTTTTTT
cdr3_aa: CASSQGPRGGREKLFF

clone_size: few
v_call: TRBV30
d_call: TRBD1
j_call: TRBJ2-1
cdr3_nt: TGTGCCTGGAGGGGACAGAGCTCCTACAATGAGCAGTTCTTC
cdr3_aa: CAWRGQSSYNEQFF

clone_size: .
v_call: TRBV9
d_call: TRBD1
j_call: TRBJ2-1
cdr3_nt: TGTGCCAGCAGCGTAGGGATAAGGGACAGACACAATGAGCAGTTCTTC
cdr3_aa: CASSVGIRDRHNEQFF

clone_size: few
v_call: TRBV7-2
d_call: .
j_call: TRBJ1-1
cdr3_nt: TGTGCCAGCAGCTTGCAAGGGGTGAACACTGAAGCTTTCTTT
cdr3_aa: CASSLQGVNTEAFF

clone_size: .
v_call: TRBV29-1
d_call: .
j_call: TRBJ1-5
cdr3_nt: TGCAGCGTTGGGACGGACTACAATCAGCCCCAGCATTTT
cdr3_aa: CSVGTDYNQPQHF

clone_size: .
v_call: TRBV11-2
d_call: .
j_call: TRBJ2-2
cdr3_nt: TGTGCCAGCAGCTTAGTGAGCGGTTCGAACACCGGGGAGCTGTTTTTT
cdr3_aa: CASSLVSGSNTGELFF

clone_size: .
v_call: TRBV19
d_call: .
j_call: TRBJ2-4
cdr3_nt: TGTGCCAGTAGTATGGTCCGGGATGTAATTCAGTACTTC
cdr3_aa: CASSMVRDVIQYF

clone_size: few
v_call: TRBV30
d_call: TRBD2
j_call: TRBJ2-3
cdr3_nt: TGTGCCTGGAGTGTACGGGGGGTGGGACTACCCACAGATACGCAGTATTTT
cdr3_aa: CAWSVRGVGLPTDTQYF

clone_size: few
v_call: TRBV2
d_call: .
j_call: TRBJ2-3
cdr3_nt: TGTGCCAGCAGCTTAGTGACAGATACGCAGTATTTT
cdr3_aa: CASSLVTDTQYF

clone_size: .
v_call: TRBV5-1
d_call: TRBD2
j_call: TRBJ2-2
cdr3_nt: TGCGCCAGCAGCTTCTTAGCGGGAGGGAACACCGGGGAGCTGTTTTTT
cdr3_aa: CASSFLAGGNTGELFF

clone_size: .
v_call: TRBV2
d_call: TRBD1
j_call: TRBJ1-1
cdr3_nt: TGTGCCAGCATCAAAGACAGGGGTGGGGGTGAAGCTTTCTTT
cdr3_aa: CASIKDRGGGEAFF

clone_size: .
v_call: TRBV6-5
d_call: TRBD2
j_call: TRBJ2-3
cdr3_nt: TGTGCCAGCAGACCAACTAGCGGGAGAGACGATACGCAGTATTTT
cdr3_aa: CASRPTSGRDDTQYF

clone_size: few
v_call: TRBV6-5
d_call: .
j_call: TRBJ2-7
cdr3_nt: TGTGCCAGCAGTTACTCGATGGCCAGCTCCTACGAGCAGTACTTC
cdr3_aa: CASSYSMASSYEQYF

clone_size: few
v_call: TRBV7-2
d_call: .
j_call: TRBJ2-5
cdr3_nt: TGTGCCAGCAGCTTAGGGGCCGGGGGGCATGGGACCCAGTACTTC
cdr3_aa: CASSLGAGGHGTQYF

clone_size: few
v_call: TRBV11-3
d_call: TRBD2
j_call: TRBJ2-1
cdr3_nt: TGTGCCAGCAGCTTAGACGGGGGGGGATCTTACAATGAGCAGTTCTTC
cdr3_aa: CASSLDGGGSYNEQFF

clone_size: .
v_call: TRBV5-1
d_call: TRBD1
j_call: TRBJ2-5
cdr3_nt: TGCGCCAGCAGCAGAGAACAGGGGCCCATGCAAGAGACCCAGTACTTC
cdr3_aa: CASSREQGPMQETQYF

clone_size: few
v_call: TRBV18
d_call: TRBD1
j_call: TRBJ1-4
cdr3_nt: TGTGCCAGCTCACTCCGACAGGGCAGGAATGAAAAACTGTTTTTT
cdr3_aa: CASSLRQGRNEKLFF

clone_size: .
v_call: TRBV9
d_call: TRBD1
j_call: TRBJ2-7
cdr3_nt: TGTGCCAGCAGCGTAGGGACAGGGACCTACGAGCAGTACTTC
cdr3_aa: CASSVGTGTYEQYF

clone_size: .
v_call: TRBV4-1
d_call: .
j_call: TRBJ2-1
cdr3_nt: TGCGCCAGCAGCCAAGAGGAGGACCTCCGCAATGAGCAGTTCTTC
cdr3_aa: CASSQEEDLRNEQFF

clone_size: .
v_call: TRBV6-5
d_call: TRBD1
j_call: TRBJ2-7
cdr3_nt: TGTGCCAGCAGTTACGCGACAGGGAGCTACGAGCAGTACTTC
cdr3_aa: CASSYATGSYEQYF

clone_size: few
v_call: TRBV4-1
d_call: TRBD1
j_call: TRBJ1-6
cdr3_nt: TGCGCCAGCAGCCGCGGACAGGGGCCAGATTCACCCCTCCACTTT
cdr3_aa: CASSRGQGPDSPLHF

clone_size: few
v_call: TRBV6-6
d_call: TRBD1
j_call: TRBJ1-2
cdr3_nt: TGTGCCAGCACCTCGACAGGGGCTGGCTATGGCTACACCTTC
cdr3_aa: CASTSTGAGYGYTF

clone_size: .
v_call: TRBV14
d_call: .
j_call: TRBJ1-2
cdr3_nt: TGTGCCAGCAGCCGGGCAGCCTATGGCTACACCTTC
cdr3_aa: CASSRAAYGYTF

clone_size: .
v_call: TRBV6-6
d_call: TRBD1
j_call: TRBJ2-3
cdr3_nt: TGTGCCAGCAGCTACCACAGGACAGGGGGTACAGATACGCAGTATTTT
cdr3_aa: CASSYHRTGGTDTQYF

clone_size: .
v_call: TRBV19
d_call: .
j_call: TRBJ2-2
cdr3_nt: TGTGCCACCTCAGACAGGAAGTACACCGGGGAGCTGTTTTTT
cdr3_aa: CATSDRKYTGELFF

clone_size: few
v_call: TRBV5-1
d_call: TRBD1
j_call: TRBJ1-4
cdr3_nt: TGCGCCAGCAGCTTGAGGGACGGGGACAGCGAAAAACTGTTTTTT
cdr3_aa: CASSLRDGDSEKLFF

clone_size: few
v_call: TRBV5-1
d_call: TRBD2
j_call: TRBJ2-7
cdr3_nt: TGCGCCAGCAGCACCGGACTAGCGGGTGCCTACGAGCAGTACTTC
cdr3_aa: CASSTGLAGAYEQYF

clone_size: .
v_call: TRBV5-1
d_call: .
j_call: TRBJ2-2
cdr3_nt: TGCGCCAGCAGCTTGGTTCTGACCGGGGAGCTGTTTTTT
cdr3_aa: CASSLVLTGELFF

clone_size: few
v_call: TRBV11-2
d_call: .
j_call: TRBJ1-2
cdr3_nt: TGTGCCAGCAGCTTATCGGTTGGTGACTATGGCTACACCTTC
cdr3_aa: CASSLSVGDYGYTF

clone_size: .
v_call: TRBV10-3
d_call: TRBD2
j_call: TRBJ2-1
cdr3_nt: TGTGCCATCAGGCGACTAGCCGATAATGAGCAGTTCTTC
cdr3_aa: CAIRRLADNEQFF

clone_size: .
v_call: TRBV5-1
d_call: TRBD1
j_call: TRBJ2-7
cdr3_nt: TGCGCCAGCACAGACAGGGAAGAGCAGTACTTC
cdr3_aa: CASTDREEQYF

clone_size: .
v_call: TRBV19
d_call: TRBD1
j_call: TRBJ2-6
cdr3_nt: TGTGCCAGTAGTCCTCGAGGGGGCCCCTCGGTGGCCAACGTCCTGACTTTC
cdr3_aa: CASSPRGGPSVANVLTF

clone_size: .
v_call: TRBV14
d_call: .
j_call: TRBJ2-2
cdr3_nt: TGTGCCAGCAGCCAAGACCCGGGGATGCGAAGGGAGCTGTTTTTT
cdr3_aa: CASSQDPGMRRELFF

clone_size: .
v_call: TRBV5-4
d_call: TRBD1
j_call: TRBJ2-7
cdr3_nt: TGTGCCAGCACCCATTCAACCGGGACAGGAGCCTACGAGCAGTACTTC
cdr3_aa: CASTHSTGTGAYEQYF

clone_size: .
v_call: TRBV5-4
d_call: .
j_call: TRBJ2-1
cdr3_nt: TGTGCCAGCAGCTTGGACCAGGGATCCTACAATGAGCAGTTCTTC
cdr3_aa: CASSLDQGSYNEQFF

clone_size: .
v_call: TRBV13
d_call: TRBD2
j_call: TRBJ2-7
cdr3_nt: TGTGCCAGCAGCTTAGGGGATAGCGGGATATCCTACGAGCAGTACTTC
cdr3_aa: CASSLGDSGISYEQYF

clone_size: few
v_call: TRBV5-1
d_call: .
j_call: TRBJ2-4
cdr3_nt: TGCGCCAGCAGCCCGACGGTCGGTAGCCGCGCGGGAAACATTCAGTACTTC
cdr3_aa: CASSPTVGSRAGNIQYF

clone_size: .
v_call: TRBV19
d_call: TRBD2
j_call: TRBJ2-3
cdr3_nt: TGTGCCAGTAGTCTTCGACTAGCGGGGGGGTTCACAGATACGCAGTATTTT
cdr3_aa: CASSLRLAGGFTDTQYF

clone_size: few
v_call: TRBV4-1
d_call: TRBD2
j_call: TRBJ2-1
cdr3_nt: TGCGCCAGCAGCCAAGGGCTAGCGGCGTTCAATGAGCAGTTCTTC
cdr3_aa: CASSQGLAAFNEQFF

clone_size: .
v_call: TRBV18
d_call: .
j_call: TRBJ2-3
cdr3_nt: TGTGCCAGCTCACCCCAGAAGAAAGATACGCAGTATTTT
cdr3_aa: CASSPQKKDTQYF

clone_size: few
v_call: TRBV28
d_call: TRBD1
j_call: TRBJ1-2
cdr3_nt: TGTGCCACCAGCTCAGGGACAGGGCTTAACTATGGCTACACCTTC
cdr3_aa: CATSSGTGLNYGYTF

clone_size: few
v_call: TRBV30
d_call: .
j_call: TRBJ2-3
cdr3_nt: TGTGCCTGGACGAGGAGGGGAGCCAGCACAGATACGCAGTATTTT
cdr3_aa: CAWTRRGASTDTQYF

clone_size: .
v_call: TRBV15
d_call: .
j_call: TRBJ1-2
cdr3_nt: TGTGCCACCAGCAGAGGCGACTATGGAGAGTATGGCTACACCTTC
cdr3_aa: CATSRGDYGEYGYTF